These 14 T cell receptor beta chains originate from one sample sequenced in a study of prognosis after radiotherapy for stage I lung cancer. Amplification of the TCR beta CDR3 (from genomic DNA) was done by two-round multiplex PCR. TRBV and TRBJ genes each had their own specific primers in first-round PCR. TCRdb processed the multiplex PCR reads anew with MiXCR; each CDR3 protein has one entry. The repertoire holds more than 30,000 distinct CDR3 sequences, with about 42% as singletons. The sample here was PBMCs, taken before or after stereotactic body radiation therapy (not recorded which). All receptors come from a donor aged 50 or older with non-small cell lung cancer.

This clonotype was recorded at least ten times. The chain joins TRBV3-1 to TRBJ1-1; 7 bases match TRBD1. Germline loops: CDR1 LGHDT, CDR2 YNNKEL (reference sequence). Losses at the gene ends were 2 bases for V and 7 bases for J; bases not matched to a gene: 1. The length of the CDR3 is 12 residues. The CDR3 DNA reads as TGTGCCAGCAGCCAACGGACAGGTGAAGCTTTCTTT. Translating it yields CASSQRTGEAFF.

On this clonotype itself: A far larger clone is one nucleotide away, so this likely arose from a read error. The V call is TRBV6-2 or TRBV6-3, the J call TRBJ2-1; perhaps TRBD1 as D (6 bases). With 5 bases removed from V and 7 bases from J, the gap between germline ends came to 12 bases. The CDR3 totals 13 residues. The germline gives CDR1 MNHEY, CDR2 SVGEGT. Here the CDR3 DNA reads TGTGCCAGCAGTATTTACAGGGAGAATGAGCAGTTCTTC. Translating gives CASSIYRENEQFF.

In its sample, this clonotype was seen many times. The chain joins TRBV5-5 to TRBJ2-7; TRBD1 or TRBD2 may be the D gene (5 bases each). Germline CDR1 is SGHKS and CDR2 is YYEKEE (reference sequence). This CDR3 contains 16 residues. Trimming took off 1 base at V and 6 bases at J, with 20 bases between the two ends. DNA of the CDR3: TGTGCCAGCAGCTTGTATGGGAGTGGGGCCTTGGGCGAGCAGTACTTC. Amino acids: CASSLYGSGALGEQYF.

About this clonotype itself: This could be a read error, since a much larger clone is one nucleotide away. J is TRBJ2-5 and V is TRBV20-1, with 9 nucleotides matching TRBD2. Germline V lookup: CDR1 DFQATT, CDR2 SNEGSKA (reference sequence). This CDR3 has 18 residues. Unmatched junction bases numbered 22, after V lost 3 bases and J lost 8 bases. The CDR3 sequence is CSASNPGSRLAGPDTQYF. The CDR3 DNA reads as TGCAGTGCTAGTAACCCTGGGTCCAGGCTAGCGGGACCCGATACCCAGTACTTC.

This clonotype was observed many times. CDR3 sequence reads: CASSLDRGRGGPFSYNEQFF. CDR3 sequence (DNA): TGTGCCAGCAGCTTAGACCGGGGGCGGGGGGGGCCCTTCTCCTACAATGAGCAGTTCTTC. The V and J genes are TRBV11-3 and TRBJ2-1, with TRBD2 identical over 9 bases. The CDR3 consists of 20 residues. V was pared by 0 bases and J by 0 bases, with 12 bases of the junction left unmatched. Germline CDR1 reads SGHNT; CDR2 reads YENEEA.

The chain has TRBV18 and TRBJ1-5; 9 nucleotides agree with TRBD1. The CDR3 totals 12 residues. Trimming took 3 bases from V and 9 from J; bases not matched to a gene: 0. Germline lookup yields CDR1 KGHSH and CDR2 LQKENI. CDR3 bases: TGTGCCAGCTCACCGGACAGGGGGCCCCAGCATTTT. Residues: CASSPDRGPQHF.

There are many counts of this clonotype. V and J are TRBV4-2 and TRBJ2-7; 13 nucleotides match TRBD2. This CDR3 has 18 residues. Per germline, CDR1 LGHNA and CDR2 YNFKEQ. The V segment lost 1 base and the J segment 5 bases; nucleotides outside the gene matches: 11. In DNA form, the CDR3 reads TGTGCCAGCAGCCAAGCACTAGCGGGGGGGCCCTGGGGGAACGAGCAGTACTTC. Protein: CASSQALAGGPWGNEQYF.

This chain joins TRBV19 and TRBJ1-5; the D is unclear. Germline CDR1 LNHDA, CDR2 SQIVND (reference sequence). V lost 7 bases and J lost 7, with 17 bases in between. The CDR3 contains 14 residues. The CDR3 loop reads CASISLGGWQPQHF. CDR3 nucleotide sequence: TGTGCCAGTATTTCCCTTGGTGGGTGGCAGCCCCAGCATTTT.

This clonotype was counted only a few times. The J gene is TRBJ2-1, the V gene TRBV3-1; possibly TRBD2 for D (5 bases). V was shortened by 0 bases and J by 8 bases, with 17 bases between the two germline ends. The germline V gene has CDR1 LGHDT and CDR2 YNNKEL (reference sequence). CDR3 length: 16 residues. CDR3: CASSQDGDGMRHEQFF. CDR3 nucleotides: TGTGCCAGCAGCCAAGATGGAGACGGGATGCGACATGAGCAGTTCTTC.

This clonotype qualifies as medium-sized. CDR3 nucleotides: TGTGCCAGCTTGCCGGGGATCGACTATGGCTACACCTTC. Residues: CASLPGIDYGYTF. The chain has TRBV28 and TRBJ1-2; no definite D call. The CDR3 sequence is 13 residues long. Trimming took off 8 bases at V and 3 bases at J, with 13 bases between the two ends. CDR1 MDHEN and CDR2 SYDVKM come from the germline V gene.

V is TRBV6-5 and J is TRBJ2-7, with D uncertain. CDR1 is MNHEY, CDR2 SVGAGI, per germline. This CDR3 region has 17 residues. V lost 1 base to trimming and J lost 2 bases, with 18 bases between them. The CDR3 here is CASSYLPPPALTYEQYF. CDR3 nucleotides: TGTGCCAGCAGTTACTTACCGCCCCCAGCCCTTACCTACGAGCAGTACTTC.

Many counts were recorded for this clonotype. The genes are TRBV5-6 and TRBJ1-4, with 9 bases aligning to TRBD1. The CDR3 spans 15 residues. The V segment lost 2 bases and the J segment 5 bases; nucleotides outside the gene matches: 4. The V gene's germline CDR1 is SGHDT and CDR2 YYEEEE. The CDR3 is CASSFYGTGNEKLFF. The CDR3 nucleotides read TGTGCCAGCAGCTTCTACGGGACAGGGAATGAAAAACTGTTTTTT.

This clonotype was seen repeatedly, ten times or more. The J gene is TRBJ2-1, the V gene TRBV20-1; TRBD2 matches 8 bases. The CDR3 is 15 amino acids. V was pared by 6 bases and J by 7 bases, with 14 bases of the junction left unmatched. Germline CDR1 reads DFQATT; CDR2 reads SNEGSKA (reference sequence). In DNA form, the CDR3 reads TGCAGTGCAATTCTCCGGGAGGGCCGGGGTAATGAGCAGTTCTTC. Translating gives CSAILREGRGNEQFF.

Points on this clonotype: The junction shows a germline mismatch at one end, possibly a read error. The chain links TRBV6-1 to TRBJ2-1; 7 nucleotides agree with TRBD2. The length of the CDR3 is 17 residues. Germline-derived CDR1 and CDR2 are MNHNS and SASEGT. In DNA, the CDR3 is TGTGCCAGCCTAAGCCTTTGTGCGGGAGAGGGGTTCAATGAGCATTTCTTC. Amino acid sequence: CASLSLCAGEGFNEHFF.